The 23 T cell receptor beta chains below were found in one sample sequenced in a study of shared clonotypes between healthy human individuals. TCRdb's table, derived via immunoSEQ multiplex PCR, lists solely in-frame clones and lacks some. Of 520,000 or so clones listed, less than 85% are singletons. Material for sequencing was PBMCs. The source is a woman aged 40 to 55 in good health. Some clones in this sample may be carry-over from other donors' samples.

The CDR3 loop reads CASSSRPGQGVYEQYF. The CDR3 DNA is TGTGCCAGCAGTTCTCGTCCGGGACAGGGGGTTTACGAGCAGTACTTC. V usage is TRBV27 and J usage is TRBJ2-7, with 11 positions matching TRBD1. V lost 4 bases, J lost 4 bases, and 9 bases stayed unmatched. Germline assignment: CDR1 MNHEY and CDR2 SMNVEV (reference sequence). The CDR3 is 16 residues long.

CDR3 sequence: CASSMATSYEQYF. The CDR3 DNA reads TGTGCCAGCAGCATGGCGACTAGTTACGAGCAGTACTTC. The chain links TRBV5-6 to TRBJ2-7; possible D gene TRBD2, 6 bases. Trimming stripped 4 bases from V and 4 bases from J, with 12 bases between. This CDR3 contains 13 residues. Germline assignment: CDR1 SGHDT and CDR2 YYEEEE.

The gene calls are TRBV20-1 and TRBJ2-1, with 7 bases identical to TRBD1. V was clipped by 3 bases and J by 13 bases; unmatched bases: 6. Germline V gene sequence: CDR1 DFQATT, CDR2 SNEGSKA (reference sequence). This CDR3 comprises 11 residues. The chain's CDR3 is CSARATGDQFF. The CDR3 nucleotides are TGCAGTGCTAGGGCAACAGGGGACCAGTTCTTC.

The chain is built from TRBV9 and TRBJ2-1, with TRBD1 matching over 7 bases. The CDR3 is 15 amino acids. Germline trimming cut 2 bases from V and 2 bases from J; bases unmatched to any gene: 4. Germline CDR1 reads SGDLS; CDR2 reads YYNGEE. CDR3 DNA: TGTGCCAGCAGCGTGGGACAGATTACCTACAATGAGCAGTTCTTC. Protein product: CASSVGQITYNEQFF.

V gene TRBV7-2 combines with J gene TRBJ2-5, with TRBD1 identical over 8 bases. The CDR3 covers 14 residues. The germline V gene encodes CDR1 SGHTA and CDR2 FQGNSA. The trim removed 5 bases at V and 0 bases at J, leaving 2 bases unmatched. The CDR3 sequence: CASSPDRDQETQYF. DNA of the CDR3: TGTGCCAGCAGCCCGGACAGGGACCAAGAGACCCAGTACTTC.

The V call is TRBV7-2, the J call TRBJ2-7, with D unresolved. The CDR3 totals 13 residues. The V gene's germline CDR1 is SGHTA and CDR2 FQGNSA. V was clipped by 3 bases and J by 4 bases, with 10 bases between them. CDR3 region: CASSLTHGYEQYF. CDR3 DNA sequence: TGTGCCAGCAGCTTGACCCATGGTTACGAGCAGTACTTC.

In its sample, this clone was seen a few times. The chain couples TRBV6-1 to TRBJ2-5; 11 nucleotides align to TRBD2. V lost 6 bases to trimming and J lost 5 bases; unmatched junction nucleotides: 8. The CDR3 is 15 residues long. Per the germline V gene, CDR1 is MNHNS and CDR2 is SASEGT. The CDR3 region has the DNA TGTGCCAGCAGAACTAGCGGGAGCTTTTTGGAGACCCAGTACTTC. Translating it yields CASRTSGSFLETQYF.

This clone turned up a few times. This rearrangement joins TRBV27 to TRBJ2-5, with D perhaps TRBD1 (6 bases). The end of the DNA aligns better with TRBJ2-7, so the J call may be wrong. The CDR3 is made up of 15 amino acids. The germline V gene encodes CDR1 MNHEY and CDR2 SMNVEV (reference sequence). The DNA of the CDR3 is TGTGCCAGCAGTCTCGCCGGGACACCACCCTACGAGCAGTACTTC. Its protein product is CASSLAGTPPYEQYF.

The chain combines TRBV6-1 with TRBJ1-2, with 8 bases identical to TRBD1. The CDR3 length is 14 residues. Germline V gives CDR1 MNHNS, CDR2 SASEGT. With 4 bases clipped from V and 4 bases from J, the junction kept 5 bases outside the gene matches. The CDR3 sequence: CASSAGQGTYGYTF. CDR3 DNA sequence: TGTGCCAGCAGTGCCGGACAGGGAACCTATGGCTACACCTTC.

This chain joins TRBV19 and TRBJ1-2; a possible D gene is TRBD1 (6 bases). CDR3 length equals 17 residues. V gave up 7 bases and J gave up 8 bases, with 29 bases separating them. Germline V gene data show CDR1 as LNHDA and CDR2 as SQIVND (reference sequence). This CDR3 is CASMSSDTAYRVKGYTF. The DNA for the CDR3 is TGTGCCAGTATGTCGTCTGATACGGCGTACAGGGTGAAGGGCTACACCTTC.

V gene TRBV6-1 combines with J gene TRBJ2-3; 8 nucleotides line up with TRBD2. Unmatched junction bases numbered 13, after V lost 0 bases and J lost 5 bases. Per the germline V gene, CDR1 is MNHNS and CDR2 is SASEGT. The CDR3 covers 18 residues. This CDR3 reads CASSEAGGGQPVGDTQYF. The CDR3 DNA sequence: TGTGCCAGCAGTGAAGCCGGGGGGGGCCAGCCCGTTGGAGATACGCAGTATTTT.

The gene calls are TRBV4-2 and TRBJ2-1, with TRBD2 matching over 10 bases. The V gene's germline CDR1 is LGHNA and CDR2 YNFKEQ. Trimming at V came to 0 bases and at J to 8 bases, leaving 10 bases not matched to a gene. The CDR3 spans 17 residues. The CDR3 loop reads CASSQDSSSGGQDEQFF. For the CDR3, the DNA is TGTGCCAGCAGCCAAGATTCGTCTAGCGGGGGTCAAGATGAGCAGTTCTTC.

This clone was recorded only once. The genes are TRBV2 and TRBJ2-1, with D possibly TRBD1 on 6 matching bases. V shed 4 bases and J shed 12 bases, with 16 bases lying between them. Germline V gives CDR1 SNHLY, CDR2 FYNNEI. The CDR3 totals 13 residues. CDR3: CASSGHRVEAQFF. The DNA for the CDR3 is TGTGCCAGCAGTGGACACAGGGTCGAGGCGCAGTTCTTC. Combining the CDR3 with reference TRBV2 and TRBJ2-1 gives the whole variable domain EPEVTQTPSHQVTQMGQEVILRCVPISNHLYFYWYRQILGQKVEFLVSFYNNEISEKSEIFDDQFSVERPDGSNFTLKIRSTKLEDSAMYFCASSGHRVEAQFFGPGTRLTVL.

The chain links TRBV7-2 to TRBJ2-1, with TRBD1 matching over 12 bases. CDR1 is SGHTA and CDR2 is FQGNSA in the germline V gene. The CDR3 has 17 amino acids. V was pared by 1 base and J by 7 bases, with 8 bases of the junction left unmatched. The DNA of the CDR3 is TGTGCCAGCAGCTTAGAGGGGACAGGGGGCTTAGGGAATGAGCAGTTCTTC. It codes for CASSLEGTGGLGNEQFF.

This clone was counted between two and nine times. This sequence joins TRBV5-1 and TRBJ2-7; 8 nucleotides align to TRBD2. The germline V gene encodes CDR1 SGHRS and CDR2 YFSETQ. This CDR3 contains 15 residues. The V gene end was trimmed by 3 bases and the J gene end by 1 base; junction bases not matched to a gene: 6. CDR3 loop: CASSSTSGSSYEQYF. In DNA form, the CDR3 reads TGCGCCAGCAGCTCTACTAGCGGATCTTCCTACGAGCAGTACTTC.

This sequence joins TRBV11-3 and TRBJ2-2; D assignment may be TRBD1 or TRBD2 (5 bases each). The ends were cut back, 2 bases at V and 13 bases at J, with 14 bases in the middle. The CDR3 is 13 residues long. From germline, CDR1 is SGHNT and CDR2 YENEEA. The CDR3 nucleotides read TGTGCCAGCAGCTTATTTAAGGAAGGGACGCTGTTTTTT. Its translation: CASSLFKEGTLFF.

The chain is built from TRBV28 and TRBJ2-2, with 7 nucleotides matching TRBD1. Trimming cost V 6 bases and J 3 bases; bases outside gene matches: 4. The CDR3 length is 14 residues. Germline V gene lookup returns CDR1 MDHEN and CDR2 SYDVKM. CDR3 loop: CASRWTGDTGELFF. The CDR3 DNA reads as TGTGCCAGCAGATGGACAGGAGACACCGGGGAGCTGTTTTTT.

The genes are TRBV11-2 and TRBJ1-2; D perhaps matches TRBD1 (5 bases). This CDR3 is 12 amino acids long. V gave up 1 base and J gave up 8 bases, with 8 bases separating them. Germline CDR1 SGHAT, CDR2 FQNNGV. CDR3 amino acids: CASSLGGSGYTF. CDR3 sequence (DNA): TGTGCCAGCAGCTTAGGGGGGAGCGGCTACACCTTC.

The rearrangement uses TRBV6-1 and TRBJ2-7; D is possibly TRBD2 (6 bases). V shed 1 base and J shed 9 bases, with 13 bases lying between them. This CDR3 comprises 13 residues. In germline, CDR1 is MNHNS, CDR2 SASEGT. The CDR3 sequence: CASSEVGGRGQYF. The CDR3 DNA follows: TGTGCCAGCAGTGAAGTCGGAGGGAGAGGGCAGTACTTC.

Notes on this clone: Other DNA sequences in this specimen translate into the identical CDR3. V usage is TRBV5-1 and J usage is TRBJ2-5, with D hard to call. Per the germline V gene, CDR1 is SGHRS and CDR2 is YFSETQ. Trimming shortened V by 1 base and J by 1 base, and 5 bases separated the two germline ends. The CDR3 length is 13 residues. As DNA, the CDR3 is TGCGCCAGCAGCTTGCTCCCCCAAGAGACCCAGTACTTC. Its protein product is CASSLLPQETQYF.

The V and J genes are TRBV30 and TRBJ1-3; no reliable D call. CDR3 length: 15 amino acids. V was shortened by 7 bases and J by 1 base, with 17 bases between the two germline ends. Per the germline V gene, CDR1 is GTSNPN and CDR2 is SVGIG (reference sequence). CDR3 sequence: CASPAAPYSGNTIYF. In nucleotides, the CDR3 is TGTGCCTCCCCTGCGGCTCCCTATTCTGGAAACACCATATATTTT.

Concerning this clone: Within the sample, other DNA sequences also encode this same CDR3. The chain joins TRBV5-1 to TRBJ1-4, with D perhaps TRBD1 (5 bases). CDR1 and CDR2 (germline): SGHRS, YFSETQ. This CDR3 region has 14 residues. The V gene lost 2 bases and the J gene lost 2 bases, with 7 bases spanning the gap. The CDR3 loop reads CASSFGGTNEKLFF. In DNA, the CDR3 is TGCGCCAGCAGCTTCGGGGGGACTAATGAAAAACTGTTTTTT.

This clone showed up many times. The CDR3 sequence is CASRGTGNNSPLHF. CDR3 DNA sequence: TGTGCCAGCAGAGGGACAGGGAACAATTCACCCCTCCACTTT. The rearrangement uses TRBV2 and TRBJ1-6; TRBD1 aligns across 9 bases. Germline-derived CDR1 and CDR2 are SNHLY and FYNNEI. Trimming cost V 6 bases and J 7 bases; bases outside gene matches: 4. The CDR3 sequence is 14 residues long.